A single sample is the source of the 17 T cell receptor beta chains below, sequenced in a study of T cells in tumors after PD-1 blockade. The repertoire was sequenced with immunoSEQ multiplex PCR; TCRdb's copy has only in-frame clones and lacks some. Of roughly 50,000 clones in the sample, roughly 80% were seen once. Sequenced here: PBMCs, sampled before anti-PD-1 treatment. The receptors were sampled from a human donor with basal cell carcinoma.

This rearrangement joins TRBV6-5 to TRBJ1-6; TRBD1 agrees at 8 bases. The junction had 4 bases not matched to a gene; V was cut back by 5 bases and J by 7 bases. The CDR3 consists of 14 residues. CDR1 MNHEY and CDR2 SVGAGI come from the germline V gene. This chain's CDR3 is CASSTDRGNSPLHF. DNA of the CDR3: TGTGCCAGCAGTACCGACAGGGGCAATTCACCCCTCCACTTT.

V is TRBV4-1 and J is TRBJ2-4; D remains ambiguous. Germline CDR1 MGHRA, CDR2 YSYEKL. The germline V and J ends were trimmed by 6 bases and 2 bases, with 17 bases remaining between them. The CDR3 is 16 residues long. CDR3 loop: CASRRGPGSTKNIQYF. The CDR3 DNA reads as TGCGCCAGCAGGCGTGGGCCCGGTTCGACCAAAAACATTCAGTACTTC.

There are a few counts of this clone. The chain carries TRBV10-1 and TRBJ2-6; D might be TRBD2 (5 bases). CDR3 length equals 16 residues. The V gene's germline CDR1 is WNHNN and CDR2 SYGVQD (reference sequence). V dropped 0 bases and J dropped 4 bases, with 10 bases sitting between them. For the CDR3, the DNA is TGCGCCAGCAGTGAGTCGGTCGGGATCGGGGCCAACGTCCTGACTTTC. Translating gives CASSESVGIGANVLTF.

CDR3 residues: CAWSERTGGFYEQYF. As DNA, the CDR3 is TGTGCCTGGAGTGAACGGACAGGGGGCTTCTACGAGCAGTACTTC. The rearrangement joins TRBV30 to TRBJ2-7; the match to TRBD1 covers 11 bases. The trim removed 1 base at V and 3 bases at J, leaving 5 bases unmatched. CDR1 GTSNPN and CDR2 SVGIG come from the germline V gene (reference sequence). This CDR3 has 15 amino acids.

The chain carries TRBV29-1 and TRBJ2-2, with D tentatively TRBD2 (6 bases). CDR1 is SQVTM, CDR2 ANQGSEA, per germline. The germline V and J ends were trimmed by 8 bases and 1 base, with 14 bases remaining between them. The CDR3 covers 14 residues. CDR3 in amino acids: CSIMTSLNTGELFF. As DNA, the CDR3 is TGCAGCATAATGACTAGTCTGAACACCGGGGAGCTGTTTTTT.

This clone was recorded only once. V usage is TRBV2 and J usage is TRBJ2-3, with D perhaps assigned TRBD1 or TRBD2 (5 bases each). Germline values: CDR1 SNHLY, CDR2 FYNNEI. This CDR3 region has 15 residues. The V end lost 2 bases, the J end lost 3 bases, and 12 bases lay between the germline ends. The CDR3 loop reads CASSEPGRVTDTQYF. CDR3 DNA: TGTGCCAGCAGTGAACCAGGGCGGGTTACAGATACGCAGTATTTT. Using reference TRBV2 and TRBJ2-3 for the parts outside the CDR3, the full variable domain is EPEVTQTPSHQVTQMGQEVILRCVPISNHLYFYWYRQILGQKVEFLVSFYNNEISEKSEIFDDQFSVERPDGSNFTLKIRSTKLEDSAMYFCASSEPGRVTDTQYFGPGTRLTVL.

This sequence joins TRBV2 and TRBJ2-1; possible D gene TRBD1, 5 bases. This CDR3 has 15 amino acids. V lost 6 bases and J 0 bases, leaving 12 bases between the germline ends. Germline V gene lookup returns CDR1 SNHLY and CDR2 FYNNEI. The chain's CDR3 is CASRPTGPSYNEQFF. The CDR3 region has the DNA TGTGCCAGCAGGCCCACAGGACCCTCCTACAATGAGCAGTTCTTC.

This clone showed up just a few times. The rearrangement joins TRBV3-1 (or the pseudogene TRBV3-2) to TRBJ2-3, with a possible D match to TRBD2 (7 bases). Trimming cost V 1 base and J 2 bases, with 10 bases left between them. The CDR3 contains 15 residues. Per the germline V gene, CDR1 is LGHDT and CDR2 is YNNKEL (reference sequence). CDR3 sequence: CASSQVGGLTDTQYF. CDR3 in DNA: TGTGCCAGCAGCCAAGTGGGGGGGCTCACAGATACGCAGTATTTT.

The V and J genes are TRBV9 and TRBJ2-1; 7 bases line up with TRBD2. Per germline, CDR1 SGDLS and CDR2 YYNGEE. CDR3 length: 14 amino acids. Germline trimming cut 3 bases from V and 8 bases from J; bases unmatched to any gene: 8. CDR3 residues: CASSDLLAGDEQFF. CDR3 nucleotide sequence: TGTGCCAGCAGCGACCTCTTGGCGGGGGATGAGCAGTTCTTC.

V and J are TRBV6-5 and TRBJ1-6; 7 bases map to TRBD1. Losses at the gene ends were 6 bases for V and 13 bases for J; bases not matched to a gene: 12. CDR1 is MNHEY, CDR2 SVGAGI, per germline. The CDR3 totals 14 residues. CDR3 DNA sequence: TGTGCCAGCAGAAGGACAGGTCCTCTAAATCCCCTCCACTTT. It specifies CASRRTGPLNPLHF.

This clone turned up a few times. The V gene is TRBV5-1, the J gene TRBJ1-1; 7 bases match TRBD1. The length of the CDR3 is 16 residues. Unmatched junction bases numbered 7, after V lost 1 base and J lost 1 base. The germline gives CDR1 SGHRS, CDR2 YFSETQ. The CDR3: CASSLRRGPGNTEAFF. The CDR3 coding sequence is TGCGCCAGCAGCTTGCGGAGGGGGCCGGGGAACACTGAAGCTTTCTTT. The full variable domain, rest sourced from reference TRBV5-1 and TRBJ1-1, is KAGVTQTPRYLIKTRGQQVTLSCSPISGHRSVSWYQQTPGQGLQFLFEYFSETQRNKGNFPGRFSGRQFSNSRSEMNVSTLELGDSALYLCASSLRRGPGNTEAFFGQGTRLTVV.

The chain uses TRBV6-4 and TRBJ2-3, with 9 bases fitting TRBD2. CDR3 size: 16 residues. Looked up from germline, CDR1 is MRHNA and CDR2 is SNTAGT. Trimming took 0 bases from V and 5 from J; bases not matched to a gene: 6. The CDR3 DNA is TGTGCCAGCAGTGACTCCCCTAGCGGGGAGGGAGATACGCAGTATTTT. Amino acids: CASSDSPSGEGDTQYF.

This rearrangement joins TRBV12-3 or TRBV12-4 to TRBJ1-2; D possibly corresponds to TRBD1 (5 bases). This CDR3 has 13 amino acids. Between the trimmed V and J ends, which lost 5 bases and 5 bases, there was a span of 12 bases. This chain's CDR3 is CASSQGLLYGYTF. In nucleotides, the CDR3 is TGTGCCAGCAGTCAGGGACTGCTTTATGGCTACACCTTC.

CDR3 bases: TGCGCCAGCAGCCAAGGCCAGGGGTACTACAATGAGCAGTTCTTC. Its protein product is CASSQGQGYYNEQFF. The chain joins TRBV4-1 to TRBJ2-1; a weak D match, TRBD1 (6 bases). V dropped 1 base and J dropped 3 bases, with 10 bases sitting between them. The CDR3 is made up of 15 amino acids. The germline CDR1 and CDR2 sequences are MGHRA and YSYEKL.

This clone was seen just once. The J gene is TRBJ1-2, the V gene TRBV7-6; tentatively, D is TRBD1 (5 bases). Trimming left V 6 bases short and J 5 bases short, with 25 bases between. The CDR3 extends over 17 amino acids. CDR1 and CDR2 (germline): SGHVS, FNYEAQ. CDR3: CASRRLQGKGSQYGYTF. The DNA of the CDR3 is TGTGCCAGCAGGCGTCTCCAGGGAAAGGGGAGTCAATATGGCTACACCTTC.

The chain has TRBV15 and TRBJ2-7; possible D gene TRBD2, 5 bases. Germline-derived CDR1 and CDR2 are LNHNV and YYDKDF (reference sequence). V was cut by 0 bases and J by 9 bases, with 15 bases left in between. The CDR3 runs 14 residues. CDR3: CATSRDPAGSWQYF. Here the CDR3 DNA reads TGTGCCACCAGCAGAGATCCGGCGGGTAGTTGGCAGTACTTC.

The genes are TRBV7-9 and TRBJ2-3; TRBD1 matches 7 bases. The V and J ends lost 5 bases and 0 bases, in that order; junction bases with no gene match: 14. Germline assignment: CDR1 SEHNR and CDR2 FQNEAQ (reference sequence). The CDR3 spans 18 residues. The CDR3 spells CASSRKIGTASSTDTQYF. CDR3 coding DNA: TGTGCCAGCAGCCGGAAAATTGGGACAGCTTCTAGCACAGATACGCAGTATTTT.